Listed below are T cell receptor beta chains from one sample, sequenced in a study of beta chain features in type 1 diabetes. TCRdb's copy holds only in-frame clones and misses some; the assay was immunoSEQ multiplex PCR. The sample lists roughly 230,000 clones, about a tenth seen once, with around 0.017% in the top ten. Sequencing was performed on naive CD4+ T cells from blood. The receptors originated from a young man with type 1 diabetes. Both conserved end residues are part of each CDR3.

v_gene	CDR3aa
TRBV11-2	CASSLRGGAAYEQYF
TRBV2	CASSAGEKLFF
TRBV7-2	CASSLDRGHSKNIQYF
TRBV10-3	CAISWLSAGANVLTF
TRBV18	CASSPETGENGYTF
TRBV14	CATGGSYNEQFF
TRBV5-1	CASSRVTGMGAEAFF
TRBV6-1	CASSVTFYYEQYF
TRBV19	CASRPPEQPQHF
TRBV29-1	CSVGWDSKNIQYF
TRBV6-6	CASSSGTDSYEQYF
TRBV4-1	CASSQGGAGANVLTF
TRBV7-8	CASSIGEPYEQYF
TRBV7-3	CASSLTGGMNTEAFF
TRBV28	CASVPPGGFYGYTF
TRBV18	CASSATGVNTIYF
TRBV2	CASSEDLGAETQYF
TRBV6-1	CASSPGETNEKLFF
TRBV7-8	CASSLGQGLQPQHF
TRBV7-3	CASSSGGPTNYGYTF
TRBV19	CASRRSTGTSTSSYNEQFF
TRBV7-9	CASSFGGQGTEAFF
TRBV28	CASRGDTEAFF
TRBV9	CASSVGSGGPEAQYF
TRBV19	CASSSLAPFNEQFF
TRBV6-5	CASSGPGDALPFF
TRBV7-2	CASSFGGAVETQYF
TRBV5-1	CASSLLQNNEQFF
TRBV5-6	CASSWLGQGASETQYF
TRBV7-2	CASSLVETAGVKAFF
TRBV7-9	CASSFGGGSYEQYF
TRBV2	CASSEGGGRQPQHF
TRBV25-1	CASSDRLAGDGQFF